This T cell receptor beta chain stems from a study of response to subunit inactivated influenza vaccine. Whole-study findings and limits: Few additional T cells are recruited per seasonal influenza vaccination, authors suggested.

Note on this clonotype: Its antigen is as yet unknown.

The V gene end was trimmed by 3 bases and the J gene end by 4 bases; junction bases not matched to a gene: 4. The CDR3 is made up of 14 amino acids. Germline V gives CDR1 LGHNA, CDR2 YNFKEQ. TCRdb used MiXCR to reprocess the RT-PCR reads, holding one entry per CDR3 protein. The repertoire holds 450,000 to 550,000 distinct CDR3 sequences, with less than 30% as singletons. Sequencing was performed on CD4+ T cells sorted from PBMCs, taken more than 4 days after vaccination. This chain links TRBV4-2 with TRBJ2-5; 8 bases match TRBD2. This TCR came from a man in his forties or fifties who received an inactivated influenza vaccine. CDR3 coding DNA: TGTGCCAGCAGCCAGTTAAGCGGGGGAGAGACCCAGTACTTC. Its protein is CASSQLSGGETQYF.